This T cell receptor (beta chain) derives from a study of T cell responses to AZD1222 COVID-19 vaccine. Per germline, CDR1 SEHNR and CDR2 FQNEAQ (reference sequence). V gave up 0 bases and J gave up 2 bases; unmatched junction bases: 11. There are 18 residues in the CDR3. This clone was recorded once. Sequencing used immunoSEQ multiplex PCR; TCRdb keeps in-frame clones, though not all of them. The sample yields some 150,000 clones, about 87% seen once. The sequence derives from an adult in good health. Sequenced material: peripheral blood, taken on day 0 of MenACWY control vaccination. The J gene is TRBJ1-2, the V gene TRBV7-9, with 8 bases matching TRBD1. The CDR3 coding sequence is TGTGCCAGCAGCTTAGCGGCTGACAGGGGCCTTGGGAACTATGGCTACACCTTC. Its translation: CASSLAADRGLGNYGYTF.